This is a list of T cell receptor beta chains from one sample in a study of OX40 agonist ivuxolimab in advanced cancers. Assay used: immunoSEQ multiplex PCR; TCRdb lists only in-frame clones, some missing. The data show approximately 75,000 clones, over 85% seen once. The sequencing here drew on CD4+ or CD8+ T cells sorted from blood, taken in a trial of the OX40 agonist ivuxolimab. The receptor set was obtained from an adult with an advanced solid tumor such as melanoma, head and neck, liver or kidney cancer. Both conserved end residues are part of each CDR3. A D gene is named only where the DNA matches it firmly. Expanded clones get a size class; other rows say once, few or many, or leave the size out.

size	J	D	V	CDR3	DNA
.	TRBJ2-2	TRBD2	TRBV5-1	CASSAGTSGGGQLFF	TGCGCCAGCAGCGCAGGGACTAGCGGGGGCGGGCAGCTGTTTTTT
.	TRBJ2-3	.	TRBV30	CACRGGGSTQYF	TGTGCCTGCAGGGGGGGTGGGTCAACGCAGTATTTT
.	TRBJ2-1	.	TRBV4-2	CASNMELSSYNEQFF	TGTGCCAGCAACATGGAGTTAAGCTCCTACAATGAGCAGTTCTTC
.	TRBJ1-4	.	TRBV25-1	CASSEVQLNEKLFF	TGTGCCAGCAGTGAAGTACAGCTTAATGAAAAACTGTTTTTT
.	TRBJ2-7	.	TRBV9	CAKRGAGAGSYEQYF	TGTGCCAAACGGGGGGCGGGAGCCGGATCCTACGAGCAGTACTTC
.	TRBJ2-2	.	TRBV28	CASSLTRAPNTGELFF	TGTGCCAGCAGCCTAACTAGGGCCCCAAACACCGGGGAGCTGTTTTTT
once	TRBJ1-2	TRBD1	TRBV5-1	CASSLAGGPNYGYTF	TGCGCCAGCAGCTTGGCAGGGGGCCCAAACTATGGCTACACCTTC
.	TRBJ1-4	.	TRBV27	CASMRNSRGVSWEKLFF	TGTGCCAGCATGAGGAACTCCCGGGGGGTCTCGTGGGAAAAACTGTTTTTT
.	TRBJ2-2	TRBD1	TRBV11-2	CASSFGTQGAITGELFF	TGTGCCAGCAGCTTCGGGACGCAGGGGGCAATCACCGGGGAGCTGTTTTTT
few	TRBJ1-2	.	TRBV15	CATSRAAGNYGYTF	TGTGCCACCAGCAGAGCTGCAGGAAACTATGGCTACACCTTC
.	TRBJ2-1	.	TRBV11-2	CASSPTGTPFVEQFF	TGTGCCAGCAGCCCTACCGGGACTCCCTTTGTTGAGCAGTTCTTC
.	TRBJ2-1	TRBD2	TRBV29-1	CSVSTSGYNEQFF	TGCAGCGTTTCAACTAGCGGGTACAATGAGCAGTTCTTC
.	TRBJ2-2	.	TRBV6-5	CASSQSGSNTGELFF	TGTGCCAGCAGTCAGAGCGGGTCGAACACCGGGGAGCTGTTTTTT
once	TRBJ2-6	.	TRBV7-9	CASSLDRGSSGANVLTF	TGTGCCAGCAGCTTAGATCGAGGGAGTTCCGGGGCCAACGTCCTGACTTTC
once	TRBJ1-3	.	TRBV30	CAWSVWLGNTIYF	TGTGCCTGGAGTGTCTGGCTCGGAAACACCATATATTTT
.	TRBJ1-2	TRBD1	TRBV19	CASSMDRVYGYTF	TGTGCCAGTAGCATGGACAGGGTCTATGGCTACACCTTC
once	TRBJ1-2	.	TRBV7-9	CASSLVSRVEGYTF	TGTGCCAGCAGCTTAGTTAGCAGGGTCGAAGGCTACACCTTC
.	TRBJ2-2	TRBD2	TRBV7-2	CASSPTSGFGELFF	TGTGCCAGCAGCCCTACTAGCGGGTTTGGGGAGCTGTTTTTT
.	TRBJ2-5	TRBD2	TRBV18	CASSPLTSGIQETQYF	TGTGCCAGCTCACCTCTGACTAGCGGGATTCAAGAGACCCAGTACTTC
.	TRBJ2-7	.	TRBV5-1	CASSPRTVSYEQYF	TGCGCCAGCAGCCCGAGGACGGTTTCCTACGAGCAGTACTTC
once	TRBJ2-1	.	TRBV2	CASRDSPGELKQFF	TGTGCCAGCAGAGATAGTCCCGGCGAGTTAAAGCAGTTCTTC
.	TRBJ1-5	.	TRBV30	CAWSVNSNQPQHF	TGTGCCTGGAGTGTCAATAGCAATCAGCCCCAGCATTTT
.	TRBJ1-2	TRBD1	TRBV28	CASSPGQRTNYGYTF	TGTGCCAGCAGCCCGGGACAGAGAACTAACTATGGCTACACCTTC
.	TRBJ1-6	.	TRBV5-4	CASTLSPGSNSPLHF	TGTGCCAGCACCCTAAGCCCAGGTTCGAATTCACCCCTCCACTTT
.	TRBJ2-7	.	TRBV12-5	CASGLPTGVPPAYEQYF	TGTGCTAGTGGTTTGCCCACTGGAGTACCCCCAGCCTACGAGCAGTACTTC
.	TRBJ1-2	.	TRBV27	CASSLSPPGQITNYGYTF	TGTGCCAGCAGTCTGTCTCCTCCCGGACAGATAACTAACTATGGCTACACCTTC
.	TRBJ2-1	.	TRBV10-1	CASSLTTGEQFF	TGCGCCAGTTCTTTAACTACAGGGGAGCAGTTCTTC
.	TRBJ2-1	TRBD1	TRBV29-1	CSGIPAPGGNEQFF	TGCAGCGGGATACCGGCCCCAGGGGGTAATGAGCAGTTCTTC
.	TRBJ1-5	TRBD1	TRBV5-1	CASSLEGQGAQPQHF	TGCGCCAGCAGCTTGGAGGGACAGGGGGCTCAGCCCCAGCATTTT
.	TRBJ2-1	TRBD2	TRBV27	CASSLSKTSGTYNEQFF	TGTGCCAGCAGTTTATCCAAGACTAGCGGGACCTACAATGAGCAGTTCTTC
.	TRBJ2-7	.	TRBV6-5	CASSPSGFGSYEQYF	TGTGCCAGCAGTCCCTCAGGGTTCGGCTCCTACGAGCAGTACTTC
.	TRBJ1-5	.	TRBV27	CASSLDRFGQPQHF	TGTGCCAGCAGCCTAGACAGGTTCGGACAGCCCCAGCATTTT
.	TRBJ2-3	.	TRBV21-1	CASSRTSGPAHNTQYF	TGTGCCAGCAGCAGGACTAGCGGGCCCGCCCATAATACGCAGTATTTT
.	TRBJ1-4	TRBD1	TRBV28	CASSLFGTGDNEKLFF	TGTGCCAGCAGTTTATTCGGGACAGGGGATAATGAAAAACTGTTTTTT
few	TRBJ2-1	.	TRBV7-2	CASSHVTEGNEQFF	TGTGCCAGCAGCCACGTCACAGAGGGCAATGAGCAGTTCTTC
.	TRBJ2-7	.	TRBV21-1	CASRSDGVSGPHLLHEQYF	TGTGCCAGCAGGTCCGACGGGGTTAGCGGGCCCCACCTTTTGCACGAGCAGTACTTC
.	TRBJ2-7	.	TRBV27	CASSYYREYEQYF	TGTGCCAGCAGTTATTACAGGGAGTACGAGCAGTACTTC
.	TRBJ2-5	TRBD2	TRBV6-6	CASSLLAGLPQETQYF	TGTGCCAGCAGTCTACTAGCGGGGCTACCCCAAGAGACCCAGTACTTC
.	TRBJ2-5	TRBD1	TRBV28	CASYPGQGKVTQYF	TGTGCCAGCTACCCGGGACAGGGGAAGGTAACCCAGTACTTC
.	TRBJ1-2	TRBD1	TRBV19	CASSIPWDSYGYTF	TGTGCCAGTAGTATACCCTGGGACAGCTATGGCTACACCTTC
.	TRBJ2-7	.	TRBV2	CASSEGPQGSYEQYF	TGTGCCAGCAGTGAGGGTCCCCAAGGCTCCTACGAGCAGTACTTC
.	TRBJ2-1	.	TRBV21-1	CASSHLPEDEQFF	TGTGCCAGCAGCCACCTTCCGGAGGATGAGCAGTTCTTC
.	TRBJ1-1	.	TRBV6-5	CASKELNTEAFF	TGTGCCAGCAAGGAGTTGAACACTGAAGCTTTCTTT
once	TRBJ2-2	TRBD2	TRBV7-2	CASSLAGGGVGELFF	TGTGCCAGCAGCTTGGCTGGCGGGGGGGTCGGGGAGCTGTTTTTT
.	TRBJ2-7	TRBD2	TRBV15	CATSREFLSGRAYEQYF	TGTGCCACCAGCAGAGAATTCCTTAGCGGGAGGGCCTACGAGCAGTACTTC
.	TRBJ1-1	TRBD1	TRBV28	CASSLYYRGNTEAFF	TGTGCCAGCAGTTTATATTACAGGGGCAACACTGAAGCTTTCTTT
.	TRBJ2-7	.	TRBV6-5	CASSWGTSPLYF	TGTGCCAGCAGTTGGGGGACTTCACCATTGTACTTC
.	TRBJ1-4	.	TRBV18	CASSPPRGLRNEKLFF	TGTGCCAGCTCACCACCCCGGGGACTGAGGAATGAAAAACTGTTTTTT
.	TRBJ1-2	.	TRBV30	CAGQGNYGYTF	TGTGCCGGTCAGGGGAACTATGGCTACACCTTC
.	TRBJ2-7	TRBD1	TRBV10-1	CASSESVGQGADEQYF	TGCGCCAGCAGTGAGTCGGTCGGACAGGGGGCGGACGAGCAGTACTTC
.	TRBJ1-5	.	TRBV6-1	CASYRDTYSNQPQHF	TGTGCCAGCTACCGGGACACCTATAGCAATCAGCCCCAGCATTTT
.	TRBJ2-5	.	TRBV28	CASSLIAGRVQETQYF	TGTGCCAGCAGTTTGATCGCGGGGCGGGTCCAAGAGACCCAGTACTTC
.	TRBJ2-6	.	TRBV19	CASRPGLAPGANVLTF	TGTGCCAGTCGACCCGGTCTCGCCCCTGGGGCCAACGTCCTGACTTTC
.	TRBJ2-6	.	TRBV7-2	CASSSENSGANVLTF	TGTGCCAGCAGCTCAGAGAACTCTGGGGCCAACGTCCTGACTTTC
.	TRBJ2-4	TRBD2	TRBV6-5	CASSGDMRGGDIQYF	TGTGCCAGCAGCGGGGACATGCGCGGGGGGGACATTCAGTACTTC